This TCR beta chain was identified in a study of blood T cell repertoires in COVID-19. Study at large: PBMCs, B-cell-depleted T cells, or T cells were the source of the cDNA or gDNA that made up the material.

V dropped 3 bases and J dropped 7; count of bases not matched to a gene: 5. In germline, CDR1 is KGHSH, CDR2 LQKENI. The CDR3 sequence is 13 residues long. Original analysis: Reference gene primer amplification gave estimated nucleated cell counts. Only in-frame clones appear in the TCRdb table, and some are missing; sequencing was by immunoSEQ multiplex PCR. The D gene and trimming were derived from the DNA, and the V and J assignments and clone size from that table. The table has approximately 170,000 clones, 84% seen once. This receptor was identified in a man between 65 and 85 years old with active or convalescent COVID-19. The rearrangement uses TRBV18 and TRBJ2-7; 8 positions agree with TRBD1. The sample consisted of peripheral blood. The CDR3 bases are TGTGCCAGCTCACCCAGGGGGCTTAAGGAGCAGTACTTC. Amino acids: CASSPRGLKEQYF.